The rows below give T cell receptor beta chains drawn from one sample of a study of CD8 T cells in cerebrospinal fluid in Alzheimer's disease. TCRdb re-called the 10x single-cell sequencing reads and catalogs CDR3 proteins one per entry, DNA excluded. The sample table includes over 1,000 distinct CDR3 sequences. Sequenced sample: cerebrospinal fluid. The receptors shown here come from a human donor in good health. The CDR3 runs from the conserved cysteine through the conserved F or W. Each record gives: clone size, J gene, V gene, CDR3 protein. The size field reads how often the clone was seen (once, few, many) or a class if it is expanded.

clone size: medium-sized
J gene: TRBJ1-2
V gene: TRBV7-2
CDR3 protein: CASISPGQGVYGYTF

clone size: medium-sized
J gene: TRBJ1-1
V gene: TRBV20-1
CDR3 protein: CSARMLRYGRGGTEAFF

clone size: medium-sized
J gene: TRBJ1-4
V gene: TRBV5-1
CDR3 protein: CASSNLDPSGELFF

clone size: medium-sized
J gene: TRBJ2-1
V gene: TRBV12-3/TRBV12-4
CDR3 protein: CASSSIAGPSYNEQFF

clone size: large
J gene: TRBJ1-2
V gene: TRBV6-5
CDR3 protein: CASSYSTGESGYTF

clone size: medium-sized
J gene: TRBJ1-1
V gene: TRBV29-1
CDR3 protein: CSAITRGLGGTEAFF

clone size: large
J gene: TRBJ2-7
V gene: TRBV28
CDR3 protein: CASRLSVFSGAYEQYF

clone size: medium-sized
J gene: TRBJ2-7
V gene: TRBV12-3/TRBV12-4
CDR3 protein: CASSSYEEQYF

clone size: medium-sized
J gene: TRBJ2-1
V gene: TRBV21-1
CDR3 protein: CASSKENSGSDVHEQFF

clone size: large
J gene: TRBJ2-5
V gene: TRBV7-9
CDR3 protein: CASSATGLAGGRETQYF

clone size: medium-sized
J gene: TRBJ1-1
V gene: TRBV20-1
CDR3 protein: CSAPLQGARSTEAFF

clone size: large
J gene: TRBJ1-2
V gene: TRBV12-3/TRBV12-4
CDR3 protein: CASSPDGRGYTF